The T cell receptor beta chain described here comes from a study of blood T cells in healthy people across ages. Primers used in a second PCR of roughly 6 to 12 cycles were a sample-barcoded 5' primer and a J-beta primer mix. A tag from a template-switch adaptor with 12 random nucleotides marked each cDNA molecule. TCRdb reanalysed the 5' RACE reads using MiXCR and keeps one entry per CDR3 protein. The sample has about 320,000 distinct CDR3 sequences, about 25% seen once. Peripheral blood samples of around 9.8 milliliters were drawn from each donor. V lost 6 bases and J lost 5; bases outside the gene matches: 7. The germline V gene encodes CDR1 MNHEY and CDR2 SVGAGI. This CDR3 region has 13 residues. Overall study results and limits: Diversity was estimated from one million T cells, and these estimates were considered underestimates.

For this clonotype: Its antigen is not identified.

The genes are TRBV6-5 and TRBJ2-7, with 7 positions matching TRBD2. This receptor was taken from a woman aged 70-85 years in good health. Specimen: blood. Here the CDR3 reads CASRMTSSDEQYF. In nucleotides, the CDR3 is TGTGCCAGCAGGATGACTAGCAGTGACGAGCAGTACTTC.